This TCR beta chain was sequenced during a study of graft-versus-host responses after intestinal transplantation. Study-level findings and limits: Individuals who had graft-donor T cell macrochimerism had allografts that showed high graft-versus-host to host-versus-graft clonal ratios.

In the case of this clone: What it binds is not known.

The method was immunoSEQ multiplex PCR; TCRdb's version includes in-frame clones alone and lacks a portion of them. The sample has about 86,000 clones, 91% seen once. This CDR3 is built from 14 residues. CDR1 and CDR2 (germline): GTSNPN, SVGIG (reference sequence). Trimming at V came to 2 bases and at J to 5 bases, leaving 3 bases not matched to a gene. This TCR was recovered from a human donor who received an intestinal transplant. This chain uses TRBV30 with TRBJ1-5, with 10 bases lining up with TRBD1. Material: unstimulated CD8+ T cells sorted from spleen or lymph node cells, obtained before intestinal transplant. The CDR3 DNA reads as TGTGCCTGGAGTCCCGGGACAGGGGATCAGCCCCAGCATTTT. Its translation is CAWSPGTGDQPQHF.